Listed here is a single T cell receptor beta chain. Its antigen remains unidentified. The sample originates from a study of tumor-infiltrating lymphocytes in localized non-small cell lung cancer. Across the whole study: From each patient, both tumor and uninvolved lung, non-adjacent to tumor, were sampled.

Using immunoSEQ multiplex PCR, the repertoire was profiled, and TCRdb retains in-frame clones only, with some absent. Of over 15,000 clones in the sample, roughly 79% were seen once. Trimming removed 3 bases from V and 10 bases from J, with 9 bases in between. This CDR3 is 11 amino acids long. General study results and limits: Different pieces of the same tissue went to different assays, confounding technical variation with intratumor heterogeneity. Recurrence-free survival showed no association with tumor T-cell fraction.

The chain is built from TRBV23-1 and TRBJ1-1; tentative D call: TRBD1 (5 bases). TRBV23-1 is an open reading frame, and its role is uncertain. The TCR originated in a human donor with non-small cell lung cancer. The sample comprised lung tumor tissue. As DNA, the CDR3 is TGCGCCAGCAGTCACGGGGGGGGAGCTTTCTTT. Encoded protein: CASSHGGGAFF.